The 5 T cell receptor beta chains given below trace back to one sample, sequenced in a study of T-cell memory formation after mild COVID-19. TCRdb re-called the 5' RACE reads through MiXCR, storing one row per CDR3 protein. Of hundreds of thousands of distinct CDR3 sequences listed, roughly 18% are singletons. Sequencing was performed on PBMCs or a T cell subset sorted from them (not recorded which). The receptors were sampled from an adult woman who had mild COVID-19 (a few samples of this study predate the infection). Cell type and time point are not known.

This clonotype was seen only once. This chain joins TRBV25-1 and TRBJ1-2, with D maybe TRBD1 (6 bases). CDR3 length equals 14 residues. V was trimmed by 1 base and J by 7 bases, leaving 13 bases between them. Germline values: CDR1 MGHDK, CDR2 SYGVNS. In DNA, the CDR3 is TGTGCCAGCAGTGAATCAGCAGGGGCGGCTGGCTACACCTTC. It is translated as CASSESAGAAGYTF.

The chain has TRBV29-1 and TRBJ1-1; TRBD1 matches 7 bases. CDR1 and CDR2 from the germline V gene are SQVTM and ANQGSEA. This CDR3 is 14 amino acids long. Trimming removed 4 bases from V and 4 bases from J; junction bases left unmatched: 9. The DNA of the CDR3 is TGCAGCGTTGGAACAGGGGTCTTTGGCACTGAAGCTTTCTTT. It yields the protein CSVGTGVFGTEAFF.

The V gene is TRBV5-8, the J gene TRBJ2-5; either TRBD1 or TRBD2 may fit D (5 bases each). The V end was cut by 5 bases, the J end by 7 bases, with 18 bases between. The CDR3 length is 14 residues. CDR1 SGHTS and CDR2 YDEGEE come from the germline V gene. CDR3 in amino acids: CASSKRDSGATQYF. The CDR3, as DNA: TGTGCCAGCAGTAAGCGAGACTCCGGGGCGACCCAGTACTTC.

The rearrangement links TRBV4-3 to TRBJ2-3; 9 bases match TRBD2. The CDR3 runs 15 residues. Per germline, CDR1 LGHNA and CDR2 YSLEER. V trimming: 1 base; J trimming: 5 bases; junction bases outside the gene matches: 4. The CDR3 coding sequence is TGCGCCAGCAGCCAAGGTAGTAGCGGGAGAGATACGCAGTATTTT. Its translation is CASSQGSSGRDTQYF.

A remark on this clonotype: The germline gene is not matched at one end of the junction; a read error may be the cause. This chain joins TRBV7-6 and TRBJ2-7; D call uncertain. CDR1 and CDR2 from the germline V gene are SGHVS and FNYEAQ. The CDR3 is made up of 14 amino acids. The CDR3 is CASSLGGNSYEQCF. The CDR3 DNA follows: TGTGCCAGCAGCTTAGGGGGAAACTCCTACGAGCAGTGCTTC.